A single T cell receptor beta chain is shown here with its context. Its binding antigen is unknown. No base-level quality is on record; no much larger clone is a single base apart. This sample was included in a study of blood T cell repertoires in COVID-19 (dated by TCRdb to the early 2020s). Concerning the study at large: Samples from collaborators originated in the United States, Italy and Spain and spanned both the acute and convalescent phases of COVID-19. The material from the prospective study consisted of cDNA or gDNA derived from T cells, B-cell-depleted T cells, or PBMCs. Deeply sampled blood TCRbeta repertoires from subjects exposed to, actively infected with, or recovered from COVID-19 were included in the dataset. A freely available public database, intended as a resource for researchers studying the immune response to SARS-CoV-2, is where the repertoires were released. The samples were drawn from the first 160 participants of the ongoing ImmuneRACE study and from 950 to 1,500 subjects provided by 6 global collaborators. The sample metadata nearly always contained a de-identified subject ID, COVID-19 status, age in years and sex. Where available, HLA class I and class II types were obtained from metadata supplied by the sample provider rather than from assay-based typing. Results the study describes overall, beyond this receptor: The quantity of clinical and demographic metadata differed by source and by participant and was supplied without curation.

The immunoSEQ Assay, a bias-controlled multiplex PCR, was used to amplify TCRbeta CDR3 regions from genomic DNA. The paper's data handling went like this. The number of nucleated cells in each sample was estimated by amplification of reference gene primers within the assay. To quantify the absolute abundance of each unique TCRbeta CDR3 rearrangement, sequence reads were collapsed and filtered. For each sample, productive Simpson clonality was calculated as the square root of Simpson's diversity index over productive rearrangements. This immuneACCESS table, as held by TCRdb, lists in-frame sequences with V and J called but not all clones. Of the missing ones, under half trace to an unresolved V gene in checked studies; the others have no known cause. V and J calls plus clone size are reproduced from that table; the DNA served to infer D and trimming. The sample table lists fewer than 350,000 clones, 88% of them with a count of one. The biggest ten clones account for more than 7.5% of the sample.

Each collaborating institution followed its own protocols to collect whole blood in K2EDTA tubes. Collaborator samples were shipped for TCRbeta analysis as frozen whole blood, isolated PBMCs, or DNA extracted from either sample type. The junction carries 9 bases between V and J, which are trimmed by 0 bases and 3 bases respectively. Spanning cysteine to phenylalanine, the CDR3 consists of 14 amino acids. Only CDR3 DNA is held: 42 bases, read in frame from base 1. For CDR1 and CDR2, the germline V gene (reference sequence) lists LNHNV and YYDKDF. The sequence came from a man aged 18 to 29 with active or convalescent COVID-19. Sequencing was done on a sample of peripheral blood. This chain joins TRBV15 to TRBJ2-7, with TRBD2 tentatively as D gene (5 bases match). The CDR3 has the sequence CATSREGAGYEQYF. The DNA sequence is TGTGCCACCAGCAGAGAAGGTGCGGGCTACGAGCAGTACTTC.